Listed here is a single T cell receptor (beta chain). Its specific antigen is unknown. Per-base quality was not reported, and no clone a single base away is much larger than it. The data derive from a study of blood T cells in healthy people across ages (dated by TCRdb to about 2015). Background on the whole study: In model experiments, template switching captured roughly one uniquely barcoded TCR beta cDNA molecule for every two T cells. Four age groups were formed from the donors: young (average 16 years), middle-aged (approximately 40), aged (approximately 60) and long-lived (around 80). Two additional independent replicas of 1 million unique cDNA reads from the same blood draw were analyzed for two donors (one aged 18 to 29 and one aged 80 or older). To avoid experimental bias, donors of different ages were distributed randomly across sequencing lanes. Using deep sequencing normalized with unique cDNA molecular identifiers, the study measured how TCR beta repertoire diversity changes with age.

Library prep was done by 5' RACE. The reads were generated on an Illumina HiSeq 2500. A second PCR of roughly 6 to 11 cycles was run with a J-beta primer mix and a sample-barcoded 5' primer. A unique molecular identifier was introduced onto each TCR beta cDNA molecule by a template-switch 5' adaptor carrying 12 random nucleotides. Each sample yielded at least 3 million CDR3-containing paired-end reads. The Mint cDNA synthesis kit, primed by a TRBC-specific oligonucleotide, was used to synthesize first-strand cDNA from all RNA. Following uracil-DNA glycosylase treatment, a first 18-cycle PCR with universal primers M1SS and BC2_uni_R was performed on all cDNA. In the original analysis: Normalization of each sample was performed by random selection of 1 million high-quality reads, each carrying a distinct molecular identifier. Reads with shared molecular identifiers were discarded instead of being binned into consensus sequences. MiTCR, with a Q25 quality threshold and the strictest error-elimination algorithm, was used for CDR3 identification, clonotype clustering and error correction. A nonparametric unseen species model using Euler transformation provided a lower-bound estimate of total TCR beta diversity. TCRdb itself trimmed the public reads at Q25 with fastp, ran MiXCR and retained productive beta chains. Here each entry gathers all rows of one CDR3 protein and keeps the most common genes and DNA. In this record, the V and J calls reflect TCRdb's handling and not the investigators' own analysis. The sample table lists 650,000 to 800,000 distinct CDR3 sequences, around two fifths of them with a count of one. Roughly 18% of the sample lies in the top ten.

CDR1 SGHRS and CDR2 YFSETQ are derived from the germline V gene. Spanning cysteine to phenylalanine, the CDR3 consists of 14 amino acids. The CDR3 DNA has 42 bases and is translated from base 1. The germline V end is reduced by 3 bases and the J end by 2 bases; junction bases left unmatched: 5. The investigation overall reported the following: As age increased, observed TCR beta diversity per million T cells dropped in a roughly linear way, and a significant reduction was already evident by age 40. Donor CMV infection status was unknown, potentially confounding age-related changes in expanded clonotypes. Estimates of total diversity from one million sequenced T cells were regarded as lower bounds and underestimates. Bulk unsorted PBMC profiling prevented conclusive comparison of naive and antigen-experienced compartments. Compared with the aged group, the long-lived group had more naive CD4+ T cells, fewer expanded clones and increased TCR diversity, a pattern suggesting age selection. The percentage of naive T cells measured by flow cytometry correlated strongly with observed TCR beta diversity.

The roughly 39 donors, aged 6 to 90 years, were systemically healthy Caucasian individuals from Russia. About 10 milliliters of peripheral blood were collected from each donor into EDTA-treated Vacutainer tubes. PBMCs were isolated by Ficoll-Paque density-gradient centrifugation, with at least 7 million obtained per sample. Total RNA was extracted from PBMCs with Trizol reagent, with at least 5.5 micrograms obtained per sample. Naive CD45RAhigh/CD27high T cell percentages were measured by flow cytometry on a PBMC aliquot from every donor. In this chain, TRBV5-1 is recombined with TRBJ2-7, and TRBD2 matches 7 of the central bases. What was sequenced was blood. The source is a man aged 60-69 years in good health. The nucleotide sequence is TGCGCCAGCAGCTCCGGGACTAATACCTACGAGCAGTACTTC. This sequence encodes CASSSGTNTYEQYF.